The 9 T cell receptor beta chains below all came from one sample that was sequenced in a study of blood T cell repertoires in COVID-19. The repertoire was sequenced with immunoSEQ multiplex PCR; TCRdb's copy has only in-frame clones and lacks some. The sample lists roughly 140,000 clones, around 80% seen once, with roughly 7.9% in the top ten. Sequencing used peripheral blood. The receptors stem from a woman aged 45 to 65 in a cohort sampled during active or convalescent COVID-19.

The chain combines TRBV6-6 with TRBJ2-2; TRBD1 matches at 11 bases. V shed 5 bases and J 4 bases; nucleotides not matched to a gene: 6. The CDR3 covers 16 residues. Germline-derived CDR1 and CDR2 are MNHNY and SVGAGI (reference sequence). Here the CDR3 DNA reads TGTGCCAGCAGTGGCCAGGACAGGGGGCGCACCGGGGAGCTGTTTTTT. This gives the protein CASSGQDRGRTGELFF.

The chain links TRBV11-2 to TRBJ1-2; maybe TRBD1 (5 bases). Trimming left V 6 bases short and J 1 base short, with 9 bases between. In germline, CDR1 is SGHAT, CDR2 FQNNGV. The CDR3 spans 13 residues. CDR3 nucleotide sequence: TGTGCCAGCAGGGCGGGACTTAACTATGGCTACACCTTC. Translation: CASRAGLNYGYTF.

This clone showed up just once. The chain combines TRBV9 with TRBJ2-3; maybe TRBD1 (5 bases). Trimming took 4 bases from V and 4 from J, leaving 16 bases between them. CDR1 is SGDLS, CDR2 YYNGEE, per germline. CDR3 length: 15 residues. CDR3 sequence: CASSSRWGSADTQYF. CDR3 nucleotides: TGTGCCAGCAGCTCGAGGTGGGGCAGTGCAGATACGCAGTATTTT.

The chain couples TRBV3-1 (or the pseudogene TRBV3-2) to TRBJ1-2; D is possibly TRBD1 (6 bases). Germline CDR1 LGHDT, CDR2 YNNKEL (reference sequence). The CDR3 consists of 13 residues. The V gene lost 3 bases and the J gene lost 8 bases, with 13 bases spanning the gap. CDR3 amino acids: CASSHQPGGGYTF. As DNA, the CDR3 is TGTGCCAGCAGCCATCAACCGGGGGGCGGCTACACCTTC.

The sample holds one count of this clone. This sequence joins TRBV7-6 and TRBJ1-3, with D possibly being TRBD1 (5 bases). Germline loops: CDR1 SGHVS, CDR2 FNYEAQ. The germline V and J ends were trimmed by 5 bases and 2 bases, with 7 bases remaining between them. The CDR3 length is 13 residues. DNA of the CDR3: TGTGCCAGCAGCACGACAGCTGGAAACACCATATATTTT. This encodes CASSTTAGNTIYF.

CDR3 protein: CASRDRVRNTEAFF. CDR3 in DNA: TGTGCCAGCAGGGACAGGGTTCGGAACACTGAAGCTTTCTTT. This chain joins TRBV2 and TRBJ1-1, with 8 bases identical to TRBD1. This CDR3 is 14 amino acids long. Germline V gives CDR1 SNHLY, CDR2 FYNNEI. Trimming took 6 bases from V and 1 from J; bases not matched to a gene: 4.

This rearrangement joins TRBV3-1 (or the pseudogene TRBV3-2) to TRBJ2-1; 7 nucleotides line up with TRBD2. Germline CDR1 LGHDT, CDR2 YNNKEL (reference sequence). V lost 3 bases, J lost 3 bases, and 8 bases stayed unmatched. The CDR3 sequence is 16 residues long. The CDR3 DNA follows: TGTGCCAGCAGCCAGCCCGGGGGGACCGGCTACAATGAGCAGTTCTTC. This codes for CASSQPGGTGYNEQFF.

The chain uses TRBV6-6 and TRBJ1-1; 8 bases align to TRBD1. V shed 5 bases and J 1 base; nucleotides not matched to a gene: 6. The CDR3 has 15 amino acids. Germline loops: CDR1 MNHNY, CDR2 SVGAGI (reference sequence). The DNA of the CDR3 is TGTGCCAGCAGTGCCGGACAGGGCCCGAACACTGAAGCTTTCTTT. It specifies CASSAGQGPNTEAFF.

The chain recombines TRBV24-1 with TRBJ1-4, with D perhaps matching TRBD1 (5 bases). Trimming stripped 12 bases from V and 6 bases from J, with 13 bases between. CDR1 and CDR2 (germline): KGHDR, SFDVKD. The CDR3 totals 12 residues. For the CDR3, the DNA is TGTGCCTCCTCGGGGGGAGATGAAAAACTGTTTTTT. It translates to CASSGGDEKLFF.